This is a list of T cell receptor beta chains from one sample in a study of regulatory T cells in long-lasting Graves disease. From the multiplex PCR reads, TCRdb called clonotypes with MiXCR, one entry per CDR3 protein. Found here are approximately 400,000 distinct CDR3 sequences, more than 12% of them singletons; the top ten hold about a sixth. This sample also appeared in a second study, on T cells in Graves' hyperthyroidism and ophthalmopathy.

The sample in question was peripheral blood mononuclear cells (PBMCs), obtained at new diagnosis, from a patient treated with antithyroid drugs. The receptor set was obtained from a woman in her 30s with Graves disease. Each CDR3 is given with its conserved first and last residue. A D gene is named only where the DNA matches it firmly. The size field is filled for only some rows; it gives once, few, many or a size class.

CDR3 protein | CDR3 DNA | V gene | D gene | J gene | clone size
CASRGNTEAFF | TGTGCCAGCAGAGGTAACACTGAAGCTTTCTTT | TRBV11-2 | NA | TRBJ1-1 | many
CASSFGGGNTGELFF | TGTGCCAGCAGCTTTGGAGGGGGAAACACCGGGGAGCTGTTTTTT | TRBV5-6 | NA | TRBJ2-2 | few
CASSQWDEQYF | TGTGCCAGCAGCCAATGGGACGAGCAGTACTTC | TRBV3-1 | NA | TRBJ2-7 | many
CASCGTTDTQYF | TGTGCCAGCTGCGGGACCACAGATACGCAGTATTTT | TRBV6-2/TRBV6-3 | NA | TRBJ2-3 | many
CASSLETGPETQYF | TGTGCCAGCAGCTTAGAGACAGGGCCAGAGACCCAGTACTTC | TRBV7-9 | TRBD1 | TRBJ2-5 | many
CSVEWHSYGYTF | TGCAGCGTTGAATGGCACAGCTATGGCTACACCTTC | TRBV29-1 | NA | TRBJ1-2 | NA
CASSFSSGPYSQPQHF | TGTGCCAGCAGTTTTTCGTCGGGGCCTTACTCTCAGCCCCAGCATTTT | TRBV28 | NA | TRBJ1-5 | few
CASSASPGEAEQFF | TGTGCCAGCAGCGCTTCACCAGGGGAGGCTGAGCAGTTCTTC | TRBV9 | NA | TRBJ2-1 | NA
CATSRTGTSNEKLFF | TGTGCCACCAGCAGGACCGGGACATCTAATGAAAAACTGTTTTTT | TRBV15 | NA | TRBJ1-4 | NA
CASSESLGREANYGYTF | TGCGCCAGCAGTGAATCCCTGGGTAGGGAAGCTAACTATGGCTACACCTTC | TRBV10-2 | NA | TRBJ1-2 | few
CASSLGHHSGNTIYF | TGTGCCAGCAGCCTAGGGCATCACTCTGGAAACACCATATATTTT | TRBV9 | NA | TRBJ1-3 | many
CASRPTRVGYEQYF | TGTGCCAGCAGGCCGACACGGGTTGGCTACGAGCAGTACTTC | TRBV12-3/TRBV12-4 | NA | TRBJ2-7 | once
CASSLREQGSYEQYF | TGTGCCAGCAGCTTGAGGGAGCAGGGATCCTACGAGCAGTACTTC | TRBV11-3 | NA | TRBJ2-7 | many
CASSDRQGAGGYTF | TGTGCCAGCAGTGATAGGCAGGGGGCTGGAGGCTACACCTTC | TRBV2 | TRBD1 | TRBJ1-2 | many
CASTDLSGLAGTRTYEQYF | TGTGCCAGCACCGATCTGTCGGGACTAGCGGGAACACGTACCTACGAGCAGTACTTC | TRBV7-9 | TRBD2 | TRBJ2-7 | few
CASSPLDNQPQHF | TGTGCCAGCTCACCCCTGGACAATCAGCCCCAGCATTTT | TRBV18 | NA | TRBJ1-5 | few
CASSLGLQQNSQETQYF | TGTGCCAGCAGCTTAGGCCTACAGCAAAACTCACAAGAGACCCAGTACTTC | TRBV7-9 | NA | TRBJ2-5 | many
CASSPTRAHNEQFF | TGTGCCAGCAGTCCGACTAGGGCCCACAATGAGCAGTTCTTC | TRBV27 | NA | TRBJ2-1 | many
CAWSTPGGMNTEAFF | TGTGCCTGGAGTACTCCAGGGGGAATGAACACTGAAGCTTTCTTT | TRBV30 | TRBD1 | TRBJ1-1 | many
CASSRSDMNTEAFF | TGTGCCAGCAGCAGATCGGACATGAACACTGAAGCTTTCTTT | TRBV7-9 | NA | TRBJ1-1 | NA
CASSIVDSGNNEQFF | TGTGCCAGTAGTATAGTAGATAGTGGGAACAATGAGCAGTTCTTC | TRBV19 | NA | TRBJ2-1 | NA
CSASSSGRGDRTDTQYF | TGCAGTGCTAGTTCCAGCGGGAGAGGGGACCGCACAGATACGCAGTATTTT | TRBV20-1 | TRBD2 | TRBJ2-3 | few
CASSLTGTDSYEQYF | TGTGCCAGCAGTTTAACCGGGACCGACAGCTACGAGCAGTACTTC | TRBV6-2/TRBV6-3 | NA | TRBJ2-7 | many
CATSDSLGQSYGYTF | TGTGCCACCAGTGATTCGCTCGGACAGAGCTATGGCTACACCTTC | TRBV24-1 | NA | TRBJ1-2 | few
CASSLPGLGSFNEQFF | TGTGCCAGTAGTTTACCGGGACTAGGAAGCTTCAATGAGCAGTTCTTC | TRBV19 | TRBD2 | TRBJ2-1 | few
CASSLSASGSERVSKNIQYF | TGTGCCAGCAGTTTATCGGCTAGCGGGAGCGAGAGAGTTTCCAAAAACATTCAGTACTTC | TRBV27 | TRBD2 | TRBJ2-4 | many
CASGLTRGGIRSPKILAEAFF | TGTGCCAGCGGGCTAACCCGGGGAGGTATACGTTCCCCCAAGATCTTGGCTGAAGCTTTCTTT | TRBV6-4 | NA | TRBJ1-1 | few
CASSFNRGHEQYF | TGTGCCAGCAGTTTTAACAGGGGTCACGAGCAGTACTTC | TRBV27 | TRBD1 | TRBJ2-7 | NA
CATKGGGLRNTGELFF | TGTGCCACCAAAGGGGGGGGACTGCGGAACACCGGGGAGCTGTTTTTT | TRBV24-1 | NA | TRBJ2-2 | NA
CASSASGEQFF | TGTGCCAGCAGTGCCAGCGGAGAGCAGTTCTTC | TRBV2 | NA | TRBJ2-1 | many
CASSESRVRSGNTIYF | TGTGCCAGCAGTGAAAGTAGAGTACGCTCTGGAAACACCATATATTTT | TRBV6-1 | NA | TRBJ1-3 | NA
CASGLGKLAGSSYNEQFF | TGTGCTAGTGGTTTGGGAAAACTAGCGGGGAGCTCCTACAATGAGCAGTTCTTC | TRBV12-5 | TRBD2 | TRBJ2-1 | many
CSAREEGPGRSQLPQHF | TGCAGTGCTAGAGAAGAGGGGCCCGGACGGTCTCAGCTGCCCCAGCATTTT | TRBV20-1 | NA | TRBJ1-5 | many
CASSAGVPYNEQFF | TGTGCCAGCAGCGCAGGGGTTCCCTACAATGAGCAGTTCTTC | TRBV6-1 | NA | TRBJ2-1 | few
CASSPASGGNIQYF | TGTGCCAGCTCCCCCGCCTCAGGGGGCAACATTCAGTACTTC | TRBV18 | TRBD1 | TRBJ2-4 | NA
CATSEPGPGNTIYF | TGTGCCACCAGTGAGCCGGGCCCGGGAAACACCATATATTTT | TRBV24-1 | NA | TRBJ1-3 | NA
CSVEAGAGETQYF | TGCAGCGTTGAAGCGGGAGCAGGGGAGACCCAGTACTTC | TRBV29-1 | NA | TRBJ2-5 | many
CAGSRRGAGDSPLHF | TGTGCCGGCAGCCGCCGGGGGGCCGGGGATTCACCCCTCCACTTT | TRBV7-9 | NA | TRBJ1-6 | NA
CATSRTQGRRSEKLFF | TGTGCCACCAGCAGGACACAGGGCCGGCGTAGTGAAAAACTGTTTTTT | TRBV15 | NA | TRBJ1-4 | many
CATSDTGTDTQYF | TGTGCCACCAGCGATACAGGGACAGATACGCAGTATTTT | TRBV24-1 | NA | TRBJ2-3 | many
CASSQAGSSYEQYF | TGTGCCAGCAGCCAAGCTGGCTCCTCCTACGAGCAGTACTTC | TRBV3-1 | NA | TRBJ2-7 | many
CASSLQGGAKNIQYF | TGTGCCAGCAGCCTTCAGGGGGGAGCCAAAAACATTCAGTACTTC | TRBV9 | NA | TRBJ2-4 | NA
CSANRWGRTDTQYF | TGCAGTGCTAACAGATGGGGTCGCACAGATACGCAGTATTTT | TRBV20-1 | NA | TRBJ2-3 | many
CASSPQDIAGIQYF | TGTGCCAGCAGTCCCCAAGACATAGCGGGCATTCAGTACTTC | TRBV28 | TRBD2 | TRBJ2-4 | few
CASSPIDRGGEQYF | TGTGCCAGCAGCCCAATTGACAGGGGGGGCGAGCAGTACTTC | TRBV12-3/TRBV12-4 | TRBD1 | TRBJ2-7 | many
CSVPDKDKNYGYTF | TGCAGCGTCCCCGACAAGGACAAAAACTATGGCTACACCTTC | TRBV29-1 | NA | TRBJ1-2 | many
CASSDKDRAKVELFF | TGTGCCAGCAGTGATAAAGACAGGGCCAAGGTGGAACTGTTTTTT | TRBV6-2/TRBV6-3 | TRBD1 | TRBJ1-4 | few
CSARDFVAENTGELFF | TGCAGTGCTAGAGATTTCGTGGCGGAGAACACCGGGGAGCTGTTTTTT | TRBV20-1 | NA | TRBJ2-2 | NA
CASSPPKRPDGLDTQYF | TGTGCCAGCTCACCACCGAAAAGACCAGATGGTTTAGATACGCAGTATTTT | TRBV18 | NA | TRBJ2-3 | few
CATSDLSNKRGFANTGELFF | TGTGCCACCAGTGATTTGTCAAATAAGCGGGGGTTCGCGAACACCGGGGAGCTGTTTTTT | TRBV24-1 | TRBD2 | TRBJ2-2 | NA
CASSLVRRGPAYEQYF | TGTGCCAGCAGTTTAGTCCGCAGGGGGCCGGCGTACGAGCAGTACTTC | TRBV12-3/TRBV12-4 | TRBD1 | TRBJ2-7 | many
CASSLQGYGPNTQYF | TGTGCCAGCAGCTTGCAAGGGTACGGGCCAAATACGCAGTATTTT | TRBV5-4 | NA | TRBJ2-3 | few
CASSLGNINEQFF | TGTGCCAGCAGCCTTGGGAACATCAATGAGCAGTTCTTC | TRBV27 | NA | TRBJ2-1 | few
CASSARQGIISNTEAFF | TGTGCCAGCAGCGCAAGACAGGGGATCATTTCGAACACTGAAGCTTTCTTT | TRBV9 | TRBD1 | TRBJ1-1 | many